This T cell receptor beta chain comes out of a study of T-cell reconstitution after alpha-beta-depleted transplantation in children. Germline CDR1 is SQVTM and CDR2 is ANQGSEA. The CDR3 sequence is 11 residues long. V was trimmed by 5 bases and J by 5 bases, leaving 6 bases between them. Using unique molecular identifiers, the investigators prepared the TCRbeta library. One entry per CDR3 protein results from TCRdb running MiXCR on the PCR reads. Counted here are about 500,000 distinct CDR3 sequences, approximately 30% occurring once; the ten biggest clones make up roughly 2.5%. Sequencing used PBMCs from the stem cell graft donor, obtained from the stem cell graft. The chain is built from TRBV29-1 and TRBJ2-2; D might be TRBD1 (6 bases). The TCR was taken from a human donor who donated a stem cell graft to a child with aplastic anemia. Here the CDR3 reads CSVQGTGELFF. CDR3 DNA: TGCAGCGTTCAGGGGACCGGGGAGCTGTTTTTT.